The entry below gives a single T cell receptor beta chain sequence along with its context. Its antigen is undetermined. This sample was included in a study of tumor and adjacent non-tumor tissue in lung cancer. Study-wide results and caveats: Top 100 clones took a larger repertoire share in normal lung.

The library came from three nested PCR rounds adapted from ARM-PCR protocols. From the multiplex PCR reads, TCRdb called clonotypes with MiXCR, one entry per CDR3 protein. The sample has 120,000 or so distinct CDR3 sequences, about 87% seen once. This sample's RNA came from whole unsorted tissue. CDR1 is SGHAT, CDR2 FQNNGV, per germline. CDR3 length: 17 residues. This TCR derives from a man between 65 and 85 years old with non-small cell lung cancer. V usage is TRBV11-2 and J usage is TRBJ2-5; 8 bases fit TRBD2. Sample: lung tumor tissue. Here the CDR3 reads CGRSIGTSREFGETQYF. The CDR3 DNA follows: TGTGGCAGAAGCATAGGGACTAGTCGGGAATTCGGGGAGACCCAGTACTTC.